Shown below are 32 T cell receptor beta chains from a single sample sequenced in a study of blood T cell repertoires in COVID-19 (dated by TCRdb to about 2020). Library method: the immunoSEQ multiplex PCR assay. In TCRdb, the immuneACCESS table is reduced to in-frame sequences with V and J assigned. These tables do not hold every clone; where another copy was compared, an unresolved V gene accounts for under half, and the others remain unexplained. Present in this sample are some 200,000 clones, 75% to 90% of which were seen just once. Together, the top ten hold 9.2% of the sample. Sequencing was done on a sample of PBMCs or T cells enriched from blood (not recorded which). Receptors were obtained from a man aged 35 to 55 who had recovered from COVID-19.

V gene TRBV19 combines with J gene TRBJ2-1, with D perhaps matching TRBD1 (5 bases). CDR1 is LNHDA, CDR2 SQIVND, per germline (reference sequence). The CDR3 has 13 amino acids. Between the trimmed V and J ends, which lost 4 bases and 7 bases, there was a span of 11 bases. The CDR3 is CASSSPPGNEQFF. The CDR3 DNA follows: TGTGCCAGTAGTAGCCCTCCAGGGAATGAGCAGTTCTTC.

The chain combines TRBV27 with TRBJ2-2; D is uncertain. The V end was cut by 2 bases, the J end by 6 bases, with 4 bases between. The CDR3 sequence is 12 residues long. Germline V gives CDR1 MNHEY, CDR2 SMNVEV (reference sequence). The CDR3 spells CASSLGPGELFF. The CDR3 coding sequence is TGTGCCAGCAGTTTAGGGCCCGGGGAGCTGTTTTTT.

The chain uses TRBV6-5 and TRBJ2-1; TRBD1 might be the D (7 bases). Per the germline V gene, CDR1 is MNHEY and CDR2 is SVGAGI. There are 14 residues in the CDR3. V lost 10 bases to trimming and J lost 3 bases, with 16 bases between them. The CDR3 loop reads CATRRGAGYNEQFF. The CDR3 DNA is TGTGCCACACGCAGGGGGGCCGGCTACAATGAGCAGTTCTTC.

This sequence joins TRBV2 and TRBJ2-3; D might be TRBD1 (8 bases). From germline, CDR1 is SNHLY and CDR2 FYNNEI. Trimming stripped 8 bases from V and 4 bases from J, with 19 bases between. The CDR3 is made up of 15 amino acids. The CDR3 DNA reads as TGTGCCAGCGGGAGGGGGCAGGGGGCATCAGATACGCAGTATTTT. Translation gives CASGRGQGASDTQYF. Filled out from reference TRBV2 and TRBJ2-3, the complete variable domain reads EPEVTQTPSHQVTQMGQEVILRCVPISNHLYFYWYRQILGQKVEFLVSFYNNEISEKSEIFDDQFSVERPDGSNFTLKIRSTKLEDSAMYFCASGRGQGASDTQYFGPGTRLTVL.

This clone was seen a handful of times. The chain is built from TRBV5-4 and TRBJ2-3; 7 bases map to TRBD1. Germline V CDR1 and CDR2: SGHNT, YYREEE (reference sequence). Trimming cost V 2 bases and J 6 bases; bases outside gene matches: 6. CDR3 length: 14 amino acids. This chain's CDR3 is CASSFSGGGDTQYF. The CDR3 DNA is TGTGCCAGCAGCTTCTCAGGGGGTGGGGATACGCAGTATTTT.

This clone came up a few times. The chain uses TRBV28 and TRBJ2-2; D is unclear. V was clipped by 3 bases and J by 1 base, with 9 bases between them. This CDR3 is built from 15 residues. Germline lookup yields CDR1 MDHEN and CDR2 SYDVKM. The CDR3 sequence is CASSFGSENTGELFF. CDR3 DNA: TGTGCCAGCAGTTTTGGCAGCGAGAACACCGGGGAGCTGTTTTTT.

The chain joins TRBV6-5 to TRBJ1-2, with 8 bases matching TRBD1. With 6 bases clipped from V and 4 bases from J, the junction kept 10 bases outside the gene matches. This CDR3 region has 15 residues. Germline V gene data show CDR1 as MNHEY and CDR2 as SVGAGI. CDR3 loop: CASSPDRGVTYGYTF. The CDR3, as DNA: TGTGCCAGCAGCCCCGACAGGGGAGTTACCTATGGCTACACCTTC.

This chain links TRBV18 with TRBJ1-4; no firm D call. Trimming cost V 3 bases and J 4 bases, with 9 bases left between them. CDR3 size: 14 residues. Looked up from germline, CDR1 is KGHSH and CDR2 is LQKENI. CDR3 sequence (DNA): TGTGCCAGCTCACCGCAAGCTTTTAATGAAAAACTGTTTTTT. Its protein is CASSPQAFNEKLFF.

This clone was seen more than once but under ten times. The chain uses TRBV2 and TRBJ1-5; no firm D call. Germline loops: CDR1 SNHLY, CDR2 FYNNEI. This CDR3 contains 17 residues. V lost 3 bases, J lost 2 bases, and 17 bases lay in between. CDR3 DNA sequence: TGTGCCAGCAGTGAGTTCGGACTCTCGGGAGGCAATCAGCCCCAGCATTTT. It translates to CASSEFGLSGGNQPQHF.

The rearrangement links TRBV11-2 to TRBJ1-5; tentative D call: TRBD1 (5 bases). This CDR3 comprises 17 residues. The germline V gene has CDR1 SGHAT and CDR2 FQNNGV. Trimming shortened V by 0 bases and J by 3 bases, and 15 bases separated the two germline ends. The CDR3 is CASSLEGCQGDNQPQHF. CDR3 sequence (DNA): TGTGCCAGCAGCTTAGAGGGTTGCCAGGGCGACAATCAGCCCCAGCATTTT.

The genes are TRBV19 and TRBJ2-7; D is ambiguous. From germline, CDR1 is LNHDA and CDR2 SQIVND (reference sequence). CDR3 length equals 14 residues. Trimming took 1 base from V and 5 from J, leaving 12 bases between them. CDR3 residues: CASSIGASSHEQYF. DNA for the CDR3: TGTGCCAGTAGTATAGGGGCGAGCAGCCACGAGCAGTACTTC.

The rearrangement uses TRBV6-1 and TRBJ2-7, with 7 bases that match TRBD2. The V gene's germline CDR1 is MNHNS and CDR2 SASEGT. This CDR3 has 14 amino acids. V was clipped by 2 bases and J by 7 bases; unmatched bases: 8. This CDR3 is CASSELGRDYEQYF. DNA for the CDR3: TGTGCCAGCAGTGAACTCGGTAGGGACTATGAGCAGTACTTC.

The chain combines TRBV27 with TRBJ1-5, with TRBD1 matching 7 bases. Unmatched junction bases numbered 18, after V lost 7 bases and J lost 0 bases. Germline loops: CDR1 MNHEY, CDR2 SMNVEV (reference sequence). The CDR3 has 19 amino acids. The CDR3 DNA reads TGTGCCAGCAAGCCTCGGACAGGCAGAAGGGACGATAGCAATCAGCCCCAGCATTTT. Protein sequence: CASKPRTGRRDDSNQPQHF.

The rearrangement uses TRBV28 and TRBJ1-5; unclear D gene. The CDR3 sequence is 13 residues long. V gave up 6 bases and J gave up 4 bases, with 10 bases separating them. Germline assignment: CDR1 MDHEN and CDR2 SYDVKM. The CDR3: CASRRGGNQPQHF. CDR3 DNA sequence: TGTGCCAGCAGAAGAGGCGGGAATCAGCCCCAGCATTTT.

The rearrangement links TRBV12-3 or TRBV12-4 to TRBJ2-1; D gene unclear. V was clipped by 6 bases and J by 8 bases, with 14 bases between them. The CDR3 length is 13 residues. The DNA of the CDR3 is TGTGCCAGCAGCCAATTTCGTGCGGATGAGCAGTTCTTC. Protein sequence: CASSQFRADEQFF.

This clone was observed a handful of times. The gene calls are TRBV4-2 and TRBJ1-2; TRBD1 might be the D (6 bases). V lost 4 bases to trimming and J lost 6 bases, with 12 bases between them. Per the germline V gene, CDR1 is LGHNA and CDR2 is YNFKEQ. The CDR3 totals 13 residues. CDR3 bases: TGTGCCAGCAGCCGGGTTTCAGGGGATGGCTACACCTTC. Translation gives CASSRVSGDGYTF.

This clone was detected only once. The V and J genes are TRBV24-1 and TRBJ1-1; D perhaps matches TRBD1 (6 bases). V lost 8 bases and J lost 5, with 14 bases in between. From germline, CDR1 is KGHDR and CDR2 SFDVKD. This CDR3 region has 13 residues. CDR3 protein: CATKGGEGTEAFF. CDR3 in DNA: TGTGCCACCAAGGGGGGGGAGGGGACTGAAGCTTTCTTT.

DNA of the CDR3: TGTGCCAGCAGCCGACCCGGGACTAGCAGGGCCAATGAGCAGTTCTTC. It codes for CASSRPGTSRANEQFF. The chain links TRBV3-1 (or the pseudogene TRBV3-2) to TRBJ2-1; 9 bases align to TRBD2. V lost 4 bases, J lost 6 bases, and 10 bases stayed unmatched. Per germline, CDR1 LGHDT and CDR2 YNNKEL (reference sequence). This CDR3 region has 16 residues.

This sequence joins TRBV4-2 and TRBJ2-1, with 9 nucleotides matching TRBD2. The ends lost 0 bases at V and 7 bases at J; junction bases unmatched: 10. Germline-derived CDR1 and CDR2 are LGHNA and YNFKEQ. The length of the CDR3 is 17 residues. The CDR3 here is CASSQERAGGPGNEQFF. The CDR3 nucleotides are TGTGCCAGCAGCCAAGAGCGTGCGGGAGGGCCGGGGAATGAGCAGTTCTTC.

Only one count was recorded for this clone. The V gene is TRBV30, the J gene TRBJ1-5, with D perhaps TRBD1 (6 bases). V shed 3 bases and J shed 5 bases, with 11 bases lying between them. Germline assignment: CDR1 GTSNPN and CDR2 SVGIG (reference sequence). This CDR3 has 13 amino acids. CDR3 DNA: TGTGCCTGGAGCAGGGGTGACGATCAGCCCCAGCATTTT. It encodes CAWSRGDDQPQHF. The entire variable domain, with the rest obtained from reference TRBV30 and TRBJ1-5, is as follows: SQTIHQWPATLVQPVGSPLSLECTVEGTSNPNLYWYRQAAGRGLQLLFYSVGIGQISSEVPQNLSASRPQDRQFILSSKKLLLSDSGFYLCAWSRGDDQPQHFGDGTRLSIL.

Only a few counts were recorded for this clone. The chain carries TRBV2 and TRBJ1-6; D might be TRBD1 (5 bases). The germline V and J ends were trimmed by 6 bases and 9 bases, with 21 bases remaining between them. The CDR3 has 16 amino acids. The germline gives CDR1 SNHLY, CDR2 FYNNEI. The CDR3 bases are TGTGCCAGCAGCCTTCAGGGAGGTCACCAATTTTCACCCCTCCACTTT. This codes for CASSLQGGHQFSPLHF. Based on the CDR3 plus reference TRBV2 and TRBJ1-6, the full variable domain is EPEVTQTPSHQVTQMGQEVILRCVPISNHLYFYWYRQILGQKVEFLVSFYNNEISEKSEIFDDQFSVERPDGSNFTLKIRSTKLEDSAMYFCASSLQGGHQFSPLHFGNGTRLTVT.

This rearrangement joins TRBV6-5 to TRBJ1-5, with unresolved D. This CDR3 is 14 amino acids long. V was shortened by 9 bases and J by 5 bases, with 17 bases between the two germline ends. CDR1 and CDR2 (germline): MNHEY, SVGAGI. The CDR3 DNA reads TGTGCCAGTAAGCGGCTGATTAGTGATCAGCCCCAGCATTTT. This sequence encodes CASKRLISDQPQHF.

The chain employs TRBV7-2 and TRBJ2-2; 9 nucleotides line up with TRBD2. V lost 5 bases to trimming and J lost 3 bases; unmatched junction nucleotides: 4. This CDR3 region has 15 residues. The germline V gene has CDR1 SGHTA and CDR2 FQGNSA. CDR3 bases: TGTGCCAGCAGCCAGACTAGCGGATACACCGGGGAGCTGTTTTTT. Translating gives CASSQTSGYTGELFF.

V and J are TRBV5-1 and TRBJ1-6; 7 positions match TRBD1. This CDR3 contains 16 residues. The germline V gene has CDR1 SGHRS and CDR2 YFSETQ. V shed 0 bases and J 8 bases; nucleotides not matched to a gene: 8. The CDR3 here is CASSLGQGLLDSPLHF. CDR3 bases: TGCGCCAGCAGCTTGGGACAGGGCCTATTGGATTCACCCCTCCACTTT.

The chain joins TRBV30 to TRBJ2-3; no reliable D call. The germline V gene has CDR1 GTSNPN and CDR2 SVGIG (reference sequence). V dropped 2 bases and J dropped 9 bases, with 12 bases sitting between them. The CDR3 has 12 amino acids. The CDR3 protein is CAWSTRSLTQYF. CDR3 nucleotides: TGTGCCTGGAGTACTCGCTCCTTGACGCAGTATTTT.

CDR3 sequence: CASSVRSTSGKTDTQYF. The CDR3 DNA follows: TGTGCCAGCAGCGTCCGAAGTACTAGCGGGAAAACAGATACGCAGTATTTT. The chain has TRBV9 and TRBJ2-3, with 10 bases lining up with TRBD2. This CDR3 is 17 amino acids long. J gave up 3 bases and V 2 bases, and 9 bases lay outside the gene matches. In germline, CDR1 is SGDLS, CDR2 YYNGEE.

V gene TRBV7-9 combines with J gene TRBJ2-5; 7 nucleotides match TRBD2. The CDR3 runs to 15 residues. The junction had 7 bases not matched to a gene; V was cut back by 1 base and J by 5 bases. Germline V gene lookup returns CDR1 SEHNR and CDR2 FQNEAQ (reference sequence). CDR3 sequence (DNA): TGTGCCAGCAGCTTAGGGGCCGTGGGAGGGGAGACCCAGTACTTC. Translated: CASSLGAVGGETQYF. Full variable domain (missing parts from reference TRBV7-9 and TRBJ2-5): DTGVSQNPRHKITKRGQNVTFRCDPISEHNRLYWYRQTLGQGPEFLTYFQNEAQLEKSRLLSDRFSAERPKGSFSTLEIQRTEQGDSAMYLCASSLGAVGGETQYFGPGTRLLVL.

This chain uses TRBV9 with TRBJ1-2, with D perhaps matching TRBD1 (6 bases). Germline lookup yields CDR1 SGDLS and CDR2 YYNGEE. V gave up 4 bases and J gave up 8 bases, with 15 bases separating them. The CDR3 runs to 13 residues. In DNA form, the CDR3 reads TGTGCCAGCAGCTCGCCCAGGGGAGAGGGCTACACCTTC. Translation gives CASSSPRGEGYTF.

This chain joins TRBV7-2 and TRBJ1-5; the match to TRBD1 covers 10 bases. The CDR3 covers 15 residues. Per the germline V gene, CDR1 is SGHTA and CDR2 is FQGNSA. The ends lost 4 bases at V and 6 bases at J; junction bases unmatched: 6. This chain's CDR3 is CASSSTGGGFQPQHF. The CDR3 DNA sequence: TGTGCCAGCAGCTCGACAGGGGGCGGTTTTCAGCCCCAGCATTTT. Complete variable domain (other parts from reference TRBV7-2 and TRBJ1-5): GAGVSQSPSNKVTEKGKDVELRCDPISGHTALYWYRQSLGQGLEFLIYFQGNSAPDKSGLPSDRFSAERTGGSVSTLTIQRTQQEDSAVYLCASSSTGGGFQPQHFGDGTRLSIL.

This rearrangement joins TRBV3-1 (or the pseudogene TRBV3-2) to TRBJ1-1; maybe TRBD1 (6 bases). Germline lookup yields CDR1 LGHDT and CDR2 YNNKEL (reference sequence). This CDR3 comprises 16 residues. Trimming shortened V by 4 bases and J by 4 bases, and 19 bases separated the two germline ends. The CDR3 loop is CASSPWGPGLGTEAFF. CDR3 nucleotide sequence: TGTGCCAGCAGCCCGTGGGGGCCAGGACTGGGCACTGAAGCTTTCTTT.

This clone was recorded only once. The chain joins TRBV21-1 to TRBJ2-1; the listed D gene, TRBD2, was not tested against the DNA. TRBV21-1 is labeled a pseudogene. The CDR3 extends over 15 amino acids. The CDR3 bases are TGTGCCAGCAGCAAAGGTATCGGGACTAGCAATGAGCAGTTCTTC. This codes for CASSKGIGTSNEQFF.

The V and J genes are TRBV14 and TRBJ2-7; tentatively, D is TRBD1 (7 bases). The CDR3 has 15 residues. Germline V gene sequence: CDR1 SGHDN, CDR2 FVKESK. V dropped 2 bases and J dropped 9 bases, with 20 bases sitting between them. CDR3 amino acids: CASSQTPGGSKGQYF. For the CDR3, the DNA is TGTGCCAGCAGCCAAACGCCAGGGGGGTCGAAGGGGCAGTACTTC.